These 10 T cell receptor beta chains share one sample of origin, sequenced in a study of shared clonotypes between healthy human individuals (TCRdb year 2020). The protocol used for the library was the immunoSEQ multiplex PCR assay. TCRdb's version of the immuneACCESS table is confined to in-frame rearrangements and falls short of the full clone set. An unresolved V gene accounts for under half of the shortfall where checked; the remainder is of unknown origin. The sample table holds about 1.5 million clones, of which roughly 96% were seen once. Of the sample, approximately 1.2% is held by the ten largest clones. The sample comprised naive CD4+ T cells sorted from blood. The cell subset or site label, as the study defines it: CD45RA+ positively selected. The receptors originated from a man aged 25-40 years in good health.

This chain links TRBV19 with TRBJ2-7; D possibly corresponds to TRBD1 (5 bases). The CDR3 length is 14 residues. CDR1 and CDR2 from the germline V gene are LNHDA and SQIVND (reference sequence). Trimming took off 7 bases at V and 0 bases at J, with 13 bases between the two ends. The CDR3, as DNA: TGTGCCAGTACGGGCGCAGGACACTCCTACGAGCAGTACTTC. It is translated as CASTGAGHSYEQYF.

Only one count was recorded for this clone. This chain links TRBV12-5 with TRBJ1-5; D uncertain. The germline V and J ends were trimmed by 6 bases and 3 bases, with 21 bases remaining between them. Per germline, CDR1 LGHNT and CDR2 FRNRAP. This CDR3 is built from 17 residues. This chain's CDR3 is CASGSPRPHYLNQPQHF. CDR3 sequence (DNA): TGTGCTAGTGGCTCCCCAAGGCCCCATTATCTCAATCAGCCCCAGCATTTT.

Note on this clone: Within the sample, other DNA sequences also encode this same CDR3. The chain couples TRBV15 to TRBJ2-1; 7 nucleotides line up with TRBD1. CDR1 is LNHNV, CDR2 YYDKDF, per germline (reference sequence). J was trimmed by 0 bases and V by 0 bases; bases with no gene match: 5. The CDR3 spans 17 residues. CDR3 sequence reads: CATSRDWGQSSYNEQFF. Written as DNA, the CDR3 is TGTGCCACCAGCAGAGATTGGGGACAGAGCTCCTACAATGAGCAGTTCTTC.

The chain recombines TRBV7-2 with TRBJ2-5, with D perhaps being TRBD1 or TRBD2 (6 bases each). The germline CDR1 and CDR2 sequences are SGHTA and FQGNSA. Trimming stripped 3 bases from V and 3 bases from J, with 11 bases between. This CDR3 region has 14 residues. The CDR3 is CASSFGGGEETQYF. The DNA for the CDR3 is TGTGCCAGCAGCTTCGGAGGGGGTGAAGAGACCCAGTACTTC.

V is TRBV6-5 and J is TRBJ2-7; D perhaps matches TRBD2 (6 bases). The CDR3 runs 15 residues. Germline V gene data show CDR1 as MNHEY and CDR2 as SVGAGI. Trimming took 5 bases from V and 0 from J, leaving 14 bases between them. The DNA for the CDR3 is TGTGCCAGCAGTCCCCGGGACTCTAGCTCCTACGAGCAGTACTTC. It is translated as CASSPRDSSSYEQYF.

This clone was counted only a few times. Germline is not matched at one junction end, which may reflect a read error. This rearrangement joins TRBV10-3 to TRBJ1-4; D possibly corresponds to TRBD1 (6 bases). CDR3 length: 13 residues. Germline V gene sequence: CDR1 ENHRY, CDR2 SYGVKD. CDR3 loop: CAINEGGNEKLFF. The CDR3 coding sequence is TGTGCCATCAATGAGGGGGGAAATGAAAAACTGTTTTTT.

V is TRBV9 and J is TRBJ2-7; 10 bases agree with TRBD1. The junction had 4 bases not matched to a gene; V was cut back by 1 base and J by 6 bases. The length of the CDR3 is 14 residues. Germline V lookup: CDR1 SGDLS, CDR2 YYNGEE. CDR3 coding DNA: TGTGCCAGCAGCGTATCCGACAGGGGGCTCGAGCAGTACTTC. This sequence encodes CASSVSDRGLEQYF. Supplemented by reference TRBV9 and TRBJ2-7, the full variable domain reads DSGVTQTPKHLITATGQRVTLRCSPRSGDLSVYWYQQSLDQGLQFLIQYYNGEERAKGNILERFSAQQFPDLHSELNLSSLELGDSALYFCASSVSDRGLEQYFGPGTRLTVT.

The chain links TRBV10-3 to TRBJ2-3; 7 nucleotides match TRBD1. V shed 1 base and J 6 bases; nucleotides not matched to a gene: 4. Germline loops: CDR1 ENHRY, CDR2 SYGVKD. This CDR3 is built from 14 residues. CDR3 sequence (DNA): TGTGCCATCAGTGAGTACGGACAGGCGGATACGCAGTATTTT. Translating gives CAISEYGQADTQYF.

This sequence joins TRBV30 and TRBJ1-2; no firm D call. Germline V CDR1 and CDR2: GTSNPN, SVGIG (reference sequence). The CDR3 length is 12 residues. V lost 0 bases and J lost 8, with 10 bases in between. The CDR3 sequence: CAWSVRGGGYTF. The CDR3 DNA follows: TGTGCCTGGAGTGTACGAGGAGGGGGCTACACCTTC.

This chain joins TRBV27 and TRBJ2-7; D is unresolved. Germline CDR1 is MNHEY and CDR2 is SMNVEV (reference sequence). V was trimmed by 5 bases and J by 2 bases, leaving 13 bases between them. The CDR3 is 14 residues long. CDR3 protein: CASSPVMWTYEQYF. CDR3 sequence (DNA): TGTGCCAGCAGTCCCGTGATGTGGACCTACGAGCAGTACTTC.